The rows below give T cell receptor beta chains drawn from one sample of a study of blood T cell repertoires in COVID-19. Profiled with immunoSEQ multiplex PCR; TCRdb holds only in-frame clones, not every one. There are a few hundred thousand clones in the sample; approximately 87% occur only once, and 1.5% to 2% lies in the top ten. What was sequenced was PBMCs or T cells enriched from blood (not recorded which). The receptor set was obtained from a woman aged 40 to 50 who had recovered from COVID-19. Both conserved end residues are part of each CDR3. D genes are given only for firm matches. Clone sizes are given selectively: once, few, many, or a class where the clone is expanded.

size: .; V: TRBV10-3; D: .; J: TRBJ1-1; CDR3: CAISESWGEYTEAFF; DNA: TGTGCCATCAGTGAGTCTTGGGGAGAGTACACTGAAGCTTTCTTT
size: .; V: TRBV7-8; D: .; J: TRBJ1-2; CDR3: CASSLTTRGVYGYTF; DNA: TGTGCCAGCAGCTTAACCACCAGGGGTGTCTATGGCTACACCTTC
size: .; V: TRBV10-3; D: .; J: TRBJ1-5; CDR3: CAISDGFGSANQPQHF; DNA: TGTGCCATCAGTGACGGCTTCGGGTCTGCGAATCAGCCCCAGCATTTT
size: once; V: TRBV3-1/TRBV3-2; D: TRBD2; J: TRBJ2-5; CDR3: CASSQDGLADEETQYF; DNA: TGTGCCAGCAGCCAAGATGGCCTAGCGGACGAAGAGACCCAGTACTTC
size: .; V: TRBV5-1; D: TRBD1; J: TRBJ1-1; CDR3: CASSPAGGTEAFF; DNA: TGCGCCAGCAGCCCCGCAGGGGGCACTGAAGCTTTCTTT
size: .; V: TRBV6-2/TRBV6-3; D: .; J: TRBJ1-2; CDR3: CASSPLPTGSNYGYTF; DNA: TGTGCCAGCAGTCCCCTCCCGACAGGCTCTAACTATGGCTACACCTTC
size: .; V: TRBV7-2; D: TRBD1; J: TRBJ1-4; CDR3: CASSLWTGGSEKLFF; DNA: TGTGCCAGCAGCTTGTGGACAGGGGGTAGTGAAAAACTGTTTTTT
size: .; V: TRBV6-1; D: TRBD1; J: TRBJ1-2; CDR3: CASSELRGGDSSQGHYGYTF; DNA: TGTGCCAGCAGTGAACTGCGGGGGGGAGACTCCTCACAGGGGCACTATGGCTACACCTTC
size: .; V: TRBV6-5; D: .; J: TRBJ1-5; CDR3: CASKIDRNNQPQHF; DNA: TGTGCCAGCAAAATCGACAGAAACAATCAGCCCCAGCATTTT
size: .; V: TRBV4-2; D: .; J: TRBJ2-3; CDR3: CASSQEGVDESDTQYF; DNA: TGTGCCAGCAGCCAAGAAGGAGTAGACGAGTCCGATACGCAGTATTTT
size: .; V: TRBV6-5; D: .; J: TRBJ2-7; CDR3: CASSYHTGSYEQYF; DNA: TGTGCCAGCAGTTACCATACAGGGAGCTACGAGCAGTACTTC
size: .; V: TRBV27; D: TRBD1; J: TRBJ1-2; CDR3: CASSLYPDRDGYTF; DNA: TGTGCCAGCAGTTTATACCCCGACAGGGATGGCTACACCTTC
size: .; V: TRBV7-8; D: TRBD2; J: TRBJ2-1; CDR3: CASSPILAGGQSNEQFF; DNA: TGTGCCAGCAGCCCAATATTAGCGGGAGGGCAAAGCAATGAGCAGTTCTTC
size: .; V: TRBV9; D: TRBD1; J: TRBJ2-7; CDR3: CASSVRPGTEPYEQYF; DNA: TGTGCCAGCAGCGTGCGGCCCGGGACAGAACCCTACGAGCAGTACTTC
size: once; V: TRBV5-4; D: TRBD2; J: TRBJ2-3; CDR3: CASSLWTSGSSLTDTQYF; DNA: TGTGCCAGCAGCTTGTGGACTAGCGGGTCTTCACTCACAGATACGCAGTATTTT
size: once; V: TRBV5-1; D: .; J: TRBJ1-3; CDR3: CASSPGEPSGNTIYF; DNA: TGCGCCAGCAGCCCCGGGGAACCCTCTGGAAACACCATATATTTT
size: .; V: TRBV5-1; D: TRBD1; J: TRBJ2-2; CDR3: CASSLGAGTGNTGELFF; DNA: TGCGCCAGCAGCTTGGGTGCCGGGACAGGGAACACCGGGGAGCTGTTTTTT
size: .; V: TRBV14; D: .; J: TRBJ1-1; CDR3: CASSRLQGNTEAFF; DNA: TGTGCCAGCAGCCGGCTACAGGGGAACACTGAAGCTTTCTTT
size: .; V: TRBV6-2/TRBV6-3; D: TRBD2; J: TRBJ2-7; CDR3: CASSRLAGVGEQYF; DNA: TGTGCCAGCAGTCGACTAGCGGGAGTAGGCGAGCAGTACTTC
size: .; V: TRBV7-9; D: TRBD2; J: TRBJ2-1; CDR3: CASSLGLAGGPLYNEQFF; DNA: TGTGCCAGCAGCTTAGGGCTAGCGGGAGGGCCGTTATACAATGAGCAGTTCTTC
size: .; V: TRBV5-6; D: .; J: TRBJ1-5; CDR3: CASSLFGYSNQPQHF; DNA: TGTGCCAGCAGCTTGTTCGGGTATAGCAATCAGCCCCAGCATTTT
size: .; V: TRBV5-4; D: .; J: TRBJ2-3; CDR3: CASSLGGAGEDTDTQYF; DNA: TGTGCCAGCAGCTTGGGGGGGGCGGGAGAAGACACAGATACGCAGTATTTT
size: .; V: TRBV24-1; D: .; J: TRBJ2-1; CDR3: CASSTNYNEQFF; DNA: TGTGCCTCGTCGACAAATTACAATGAGCAGTTCTTC